This TCR beta chain was recorded in a study of shared clonotypes between healthy human individuals. This clone has a handful of counts. Sequenced by immunoSEQ multiplex PCR; TCRdb stores in-frame clones only, minus some. Among over a million clones listed, roughly 95% were seen once. The length of the CDR3 is 14 residues. The germline V and J ends were trimmed by 8 bases and 6 bases, with 18 bases remaining between them. Germline V CDR1 and CDR2: MDHEN, SYDVKM. The chain joins TRBV28 to TRBJ2-3, with a possible D match to TRBD2 (5 bases). Sequenced sample: naive CD4+ T cells sorted from blood. As for subset: CD45RA+ positively selected. The clonotype originates from a man under 40 in good health. CDR3 sequence (DNA): TGTGCCAGCCGACCTGAGGAGGCCAGCGATACGCAGTATTTT. Translating gives CASRPEEASDTQYF.